This TCR beta chain was profiled in a study of cytomegalovirus exposure and HLA in healthy donors (dated by TCRdb to 2016 to 2017). Study-wide context: An earlier analysis of 550 to 700 of the donors reported approximately 300 Gb of sequence data and 120 million or so unique TCR beta sequences from 150 million to 200 million T cells. The study combined high-throughput TCR immunosequencing, statistical association of individual TCRs with disease status, and machine learning to predict cytomegalovirus infection status. The number of donors typed differed by locus, with about 629-630 for A, B, C, DRB1 and DQB1, around 560 for DQA1, 600 to 610 for DPA1, and 450 to 480 for DPB1. In a later analysis, previously published TCR beta repertoires from 600 to 850 donors were re-analyzed and high-resolution HLA genotyping was added so that TCR occurrence patterns could be studied. A later genetic analysis used genome-wide SNP genotypes for about 65% of the roughly 670 donors, treating that subset as a discovery cohort. The later analysis used no new phenotypic data to find candidate immune exposures, relying instead on TCR beta sequences and their occurrence across donors. In addition to the first cohort of roughly 700 subjects, a separate validation cohort of over 90 different subjects was used. Donor age, sex, ethnicity and CMV serostatus were compiled alongside the repertoire data. The study aimed to test whether signatures of past pathogen exposure could be identified by cataloging public T cell receptors. The genetic ancestry cluster associated with self-reported Caucasian donors included 65% to 90% of the approximately 430 genotyped donors. Among almost 400 genotyped donors of the cohort, an average of 235,054 unique TCR beta nucleotide sequences were sequenced per donor, about a sixth of them non-productive. Roughly 5 DR-DQ haplotypes were handled as single units for association and clustering because linkage in the cohort was strong. The study profiled the T cell repertoires of about 720 subjects by immunosequencing and related them to cytomegalovirus serostatus. An early release covering roughly 640 HLA-typed donors comprised about 300 gigabases of sequencing data and tens of millions of unique TCR sequences. Every discovery cohort repertoire had been produced on one sequencing platform. An earlier analysis of several hundred of the donors applied high-throughput TCR beta sequencing to assess whether each TCR beta V gene segment acted as functional or pseudogenic. HLA typing included class I and class II loci at four-digit resolution. General study outcomes and caveats: Because the 87-base-pair reads could not distinguish some IMGT-functional V segments, including TRBV6-2 and TRBV6-3, those segments were excluded. Assigning TCR associations to individual alleles was difficult when HLA alleles, especially DR and DQ, strongly co-occurred. In this cohort, only TCR beta chains were sequenced, and detectable features were limited by the absence of alpha or paired-chain data. According to a later analysis, TCR association rates differed among HLA loci, with DRB1 alleles showing the most associated TCRs and HLA-C alleles showing the fewest. Three of the identified cytomegalovirus-associated TCR beta chains were confirmed in vitro to be specific for cytomegalovirus antigens. In a later analysis, several top co-occurrence clusters were reported to appear linked to parvovirus B19, influenza, CMV and Epstein-Barr virus. The sequencing pipeline was judged likely to have produced a cluster of highly shared sequence variants as a technical artifact. HLA typing was unavailable for some donors at each locus, so association tests used only the typed subset. An association between a missense DCLRE1C variant and V-gene and J-gene trimming of TCR beta chains was found in a later genetic analysis and replicated in an independent cohort. In both the original and validation cohorts, the classifier was reported to diagnose cytomegalovirus status with high specificity and sensitivity. In a later analysis, about 17,000 TCR beta sequences were associated with specific HLA alleles at a false discovery rate of 0.05. In a later analysis, HLA-associated TCR beta chains showed more clonal expansion and lower generation probabilities than non-associated chains that were equally common. A later genetic analysis reported fewer N-insertions in productive TCRs among donors in an Asian-associated ancestry cluster than the approximately 670-donor mean. Roughly uniform sequencing depth across donors was assumed in presence/absence analyses, although this assumption may not hold. For the cohort, immune exposure information was limited to CMV serostatus. In an earlier analysis of approximately 590 of the donors, most TCR beta V segments appeared in productive rearrangements about 87% or about 30% of the time, broadly matching IMGT annotations. Because counts were too low, approximately 15 rarely observed V segments, including chromosome 9 orphons, were excluded from the earlier analysis of a few hundred of the donors. A further reported finding was that TCR beta sequences accurately predicted the HLA-A and HLA-B alleles for most subjects in the first cohort. A later analysis found that most CMV-associated TCR beta chains appeared HLA-restricted, with HLA associations seemingly driven largely by CMV exposure. In the study, 150 to 200 TCR beta chains were listed as associated with cytomegalovirus. The authors suggested that the approach could potentially be extended to other disease states and immunological phenotypes. Linkage disequilibrium might explain the correlated functional status among segregating V segments, but an unknown experimental factor could not be ruled out. While some public TCRs were present in many individuals, most TCR sequences turned up only very rarely across donors.

Libraries were constructed by the immunoSEQ multiplex PCR assay. A mixture of 60 forward primers for TCR Vbeta segments and 13 reverse primers for TCR Jbeta segments was used in the multiplex PCR. Amplification of the CDR3 region of rearranged TCR beta genes was performed with a multiplex PCR assay on genomic DNA. Amplified TCR beta libraries were sequenced as 87-base-pair reads on the Illumina HiSeq System. As for how the authors treated the data: A later analysis counted approximately 76 million unique TCR beta chains across the 666 repertoires, and 9.5 million to 11 million of these chains were shared by at least two donors. Raw reads were error-corrected and collapsed into unique sequences by a nearest-neighbor algorithm in which closely related sequences were merged to remove PCR and sequencing errors. Alignment of CDR3 sequences to IMGT reference sequences was used to assign V, D and J gene segments. For a sequence to be retained, at least a six-nucleotide match to both a V gene segment and a J gene segment was required. Rearrangements were called productive when the CDR3 lacked stop codons and stayed in frame with V and J; all others were non-productive. Following IMGT convention, CDR3 was defined as the stretch from the second conserved V-encoded cysteine to the conserved J-encoded phenylalanine. Sequences without an unambiguous match to a single V gene segment were excluded from the earlier analysis of 450 to 750 of the donors. An earlier analysis of 587 of the donors classified V segments as functional when productive rearrangements were above 56.7% and as segregating when the standard deviation between donors was above 5%. A statistical classification framework was built for diagnosing cytomegalovirus status from the catalog of TCR beta chain sequences. In a later analysis, V and J genes were assigned by comparing TCR nucleotide sequences against IMGT/GENE-DB human TR gene sequences. Using the TCRdist pipeline, a later analysis assigned CDR3 sequences along with most-parsimonious VDJ recombination scenarios. A later analysis defined each TCR beta chain by its CDR3 amino acid sequence plus V-gene family, and excluded reads lacking a unique V-gene family. To address suspected cross-contamination and a sequencing artifact, a later analysis removed some 620 highly shared, low-generation-probability nucleotide sequences. A later analysis calculated a clonal expansion index for each public chain from normalized within-repertoire ranks of inferred template counts. In a later analysis, generation probabilities were computed with a VDJ recombination model fitted to out-of-frame rearrangements, and the resulting probabilities were checked against IGoR. In a later analysis, hypergeometric tests were used to score TCR-TCR, TCR-HLA and TCR-CMV co-occurrence, with a repertoire-size bias correction applied to TCR pairs. To estimate false discovery rates, a later analysis permuted the HLA or CMV assignments 20 times. In a later analysis, co-occurring TCRs were grouped using DBSCAN, and TCRdist sequence similarity was added for clustering within HLA-allele-positive subsets. Co-occurrence clustering excluded repertoires with fewer than 30,000 or more than 120,000 public chains, plus five with anomalous nucleotide sharing. TCRdb holds this immuneACCESS table with in-frame rearrangements only. Some clones are missing; in checked studies, unresolved V genes explain under half, and the rest has no known cause. The V and J calls and clone size come from that table; D and trimming were worked out from the DNA. The table for this sample lists under 200,000 clones; 75% to 85% of them were counted only once. Roughly a tenth of the sample goes to the ten largest clones.

Taken from the germline V gene (reference sequence), the CDR1 and CDR2 loops are MNHNY and SVGAGI. The V end gives up 6 bases and the J end 3 bases, leaving 8 bases in the junction not matched to a gene. The CDR3 runs 14 residues from the cysteine to the phenylalanine. The DNA shown is the 42-base CDR3, in frame from base 1. Regarding this clone: The clone's antigen remains unknown. Qualities for individual bases were not recorded, and no much larger clone is one base off.

In total, 500 to 700 healthy bone marrow donors made up the cohort. At the time of sampling, all cohort members were nominally healthy, though unrecorded immune exposures were likely present. The donor tested CMV seropositive and was one of the 289 seropositive cohort members. Each donor provided a peripheral blood sample, and peripheral blood mononuclear cells were used for TCR beta sequencing. The Qiagen DNeasy Blood Extraction Kit was used to extract genomic DNA from the blood cell samples. Sequencing input: PBMCs. The clonotype comes from a man aged 45-65 years in good health and CMV-seropositive. The chain uses TRBV6-6 and TRBJ2-7; 7 of the junction bases match TRBD1. The CDR3 reads as follows: CASRQTGNYYEQYF. DNA sequence: TGTGCCAGCAGACAGACAGGGAATTACTACGAGCAGTACTTC.